This TCR beta chain comes out of a study of shared clonotypes between healthy human individuals. About the study: Three CD4 naive, three CD4 memory, two CD8 naive and one CD8 memory plate were used per donor.

Researchers partitioned CD4+ cells into CD45RA+ naive and CD45RA-negative memory subsets. Germline CDR1 and CDR2: KGHSH and LQKENI. The CDR3 runs to 13 residues. Trimming shortened V by 3 bases and J by 2 bases, and 8 bases separated the two germline ends. Of note for this clone: Other DNA variants within this sample encode the same CDR3.

Assay used: immunoSEQ multiplex PCR; TCRdb lists only in-frame clones, some missing. The data contain hundreds of thousands of clones, over 65% of them singletons. The sample taken for sequencing was memory CD4+ T cells sorted from blood. Subset specified: CD45RA-negative fraction. The clonotype comes from a woman aged 25 to 39 in good health. The chain combines TRBV18 with TRBJ2-7; D not resolved. As DNA, the CDR3 is TGTGCCAGCTCACCGCGGACGACCTACGAGCAGTACTTC. This codes for CASSPRTTYEQYF.